The 26 T cell receptor beta chains presented below share a single source sample, sequenced in a study of cytomegalovirus exposure and HLA in healthy donors. Vbeta (60) and Jbeta (13) primers were used in the PCR. Clones were sequenced by immunoSEQ multiplex PCR, and TCRdb holds only the in-frame ones, with some missing. The top ten hold about 1.4% of the sample, which has approximately 180,000 clones, 77% seen once. The sequenced sample was PBMCs. These receptors came from a young woman in good health and CMV-seropositive.

The table lists this clone with a few counts. J is TRBJ2-7 and V is TRBV4-3, with TRBD2 as a possible D gene (6 bases). Germline CDR1 reads LGHNA; CDR2 reads YSLEER. This CDR3 is 15 amino acids long. Trimming shortened V by 0 bases and J by 2 bases, and 11 bases separated the two germline ends. CDR3 residues: CASSQDGGLTYEQYF. In DNA, the CDR3 is TGCGCCAGCAGCCAAGATGGGGGACTCACCTACGAGCAGTACTTC.

The chain's CDR3 is CASRRTGSTNEQFF. The CDR3 region has the DNA TGTGCCAGCAGACGGACAGGGTCTACGAATGAGCAGTTCTTC. The V gene is TRBV2, the J gene TRBJ2-1, with 8 bases matching TRBD1. V was pared by 6 bases and J by 7 bases, with 8 bases of the junction left unmatched. This CDR3 has 14 residues. CDR1 is SNHLY, CDR2 FYNNEI, per germline.

The V call is TRBV10-3, the J call TRBJ1-3, with TRBD1 identical over 12 bases. The CDR3 extends over 16 amino acids. Losses at the gene ends were 5 bases for V and 4 bases for J; bases not matched to a gene: 6. Germline V lookup: CDR1 ENHRY, CDR2 SYGVKD. CDR3 residues: CAISPGDRGLGNTIYF. In DNA form, the CDR3 reads TGTGCCATCAGTCCCGGGGACAGGGGGCTCGGAAACACCATATATTTT.

This chain uses TRBV6-5 with TRBJ1-2; tentatively, D is TRBD1 (5 bases). The CDR3 loop spans 15 amino acids. The V gene's germline CDR1 is MNHEY and CDR2 SVGAGI. Between the trimmed V and J ends, which lost 8 bases and 2 bases, there was a span of 18 bases. The CDR3 DNA sequence: TGTGCCAGCTCGGGCCGGGACTTCTCAAACTATGGCTACACCTTC. Its protein is CASSGRDFSNYGYTF.

The table lists this clone with a count of one. V usage is TRBV30 and J usage is TRBJ2-3, with TRBD2 identical over 7 bases. CDR3 length equals 16 residues. Germline V gene sequence: CDR1 GTSNPN, CDR2 SVGIG (reference sequence). After removal of 1 base from V and 2 bases from J, the junction contained 9 bases not matched to a gene. The CDR3 region has the DNA TGTGCCTGGAGTGCTGGAAGAGGGACTACCACAGATACGCAGTATTTT. It yields the protein CAWSAGRGTTTDTQYF.

The chain combines TRBV28 with TRBJ1-4, with 11 bases identical to TRBD1. The CDR3 spans 14 residues. V lost 6 bases to trimming and J lost 8 bases; unmatched junction nucleotides: 5. Germline assignment: CDR1 MDHEN and CDR2 SYDVKM. The CDR3 region is CASSRDRGEEKLFF. The CDR3 DNA is TGTGCCAGCAGCCGGGACAGGGGGGAAGAAAAACTGTTTTTT.

The rearrangement joins TRBV6-5 to TRBJ2-3; 7 bases line up with TRBD2. Germline trimming cut 7 bases from V and 0 bases from J; bases unmatched to any gene: 4. The CDR3 sequence is 14 residues long. Germline-derived CDR1 and CDR2 are MNHEY and SVGAGI. Here the CDR3 reads CASKGLPSTDTQYF. CDR3 bases: TGTGCCAGCAAGGGACTACCGAGCACAGATACGCAGTATTTT.

The rearrangement links TRBV5-1 to TRBJ1-2; TRBD1 agrees at 8 bases. The CDR3 sequence is 16 residues long. Germline CDR1 reads SGHRS; CDR2 reads YFSETQ. V lost 0 bases and J lost 2; bases outside the gene matches: 6. DNA for the CDR3: TGCGCCAGCAGCTTGGGTAGGACAGGGACCAACTATGGCTACACCTTC. This gives the protein CASSLGRTGTNYGYTF.

J is TRBJ1-1 and V is TRBV28; 10 positions match TRBD1. Trimming took 3 bases from V and 11 from J; bases not matched to a gene: 6. This CDR3 spans 13 amino acids. The germline gives CDR1 MDHEN, CDR2 SYDVKM. The CDR3 here is CASSLPGTGAAFF. The CDR3 DNA is TGTGCCAGCAGTTTGCCCGGGACAGGGGCGGCTTTCTTT.

The V gene is TRBV2, the J gene TRBJ2-1; D call uncertain. The CDR3 extends over 11 amino acids. Germline V CDR1 and CDR2: SNHLY, FYNNEI. Trimming pared 6 bases from V and 4 bases from J, leaving 4 bases between. CDR3 DNA: TGTGCCAGCAGCGGTTACAATGAGCAGTTCTTC. Translation: CASSGYNEQFF.

The genes are TRBV27 and TRBJ1-1; D gene unclear. Germline CDR1 and CDR2: MNHEY and SMNVEV (reference sequence). The V gene lost 0 bases and the J gene lost 5 bases, with 10 bases spanning the gap. The length of the CDR3 is 14 residues. The CDR3 loop is CASSLSTGGTEAFF. CDR3 in DNA: TGTGCCAGCAGTTTATCGACTGGAGGGACTGAAGCTTTCTTT.

The chain uses TRBV5-6 and TRBJ2-7; 9 bases line up with TRBD2. J was trimmed by 2 bases and V by 3 bases; bases with no gene match: 6. Germline-derived CDR1 and CDR2 are SGHDT and YYEEEE. The CDR3 contains 15 residues. The CDR3 loop reads CASSSPTSGPYEQYF. CDR3 nucleotide sequence: TGTGCCAGCAGCTCACCCACTAGCGGGCCCTACGAGCAGTACTTC.

A few counts support this clone. V is TRBV2 and J is TRBJ1-1; D call uncertain. There are 13 residues in the CDR3. The V and J ends lost 6 bases and 1 base respectively, with 9 bases between them. Germline V gives CDR1 SNHLY, CDR2 FYNNEI. The CDR3 here is CASRILGNTEAFF. CDR3 sequence (DNA): TGTGCCAGCAGAATCCTAGGGAACACTGAAGCTTTCTTT.

The rearrangement uses TRBV5-1 and TRBJ2-3; 12 bases match TRBD2. With 4 bases clipped from V and 1 base from J, the junction kept 4 bases outside the gene matches. Germline loops: CDR1 SGHRS, CDR2 YFSETQ. CDR3 length: 16 residues. In nucleotides, the CDR3 is TGCGCCAGCAGCCTCCGGACTAGCGGGGGCACAGATACGCAGTATTTT. Translation gives CASSLRTSGGTDTQYF.

This sequence joins TRBV6-5 and TRBJ2-5, with D possibly being TRBD1 (5 bases). V lost 6 bases, J lost 1 base, and 15 bases lay in between. The length of the CDR3 is 15 residues. Germline CDR1 is MNHEY and CDR2 is SVGAGI. The CDR3 here is CASRAIRQSQETQYF. The DNA of the CDR3 is TGTGCCAGCAGGGCGATAAGACAGTCCCAAGAGACCCAGTACTTC.

The genes are TRBV6-5 and TRBJ2-7; a weak D match, TRBD2 (5 bases). V was cut by 5 bases and J by 2 bases, with 13 bases left in between. The CDR3 runs 14 residues. Germline lookup yields CDR1 MNHEY and CDR2 SVGAGI. CDR3 region: CASSPSGFTYEQYF. CDR3 DNA sequence: TGTGCCAGCAGTCCCAGCGGATTTACCTACGAGCAGTACTTC.

The chain uses TRBV5-1 and TRBJ2-2; D unresolved. The CDR3 is 14 amino acids. V was trimmed by 5 bases and J by 1 base, leaving 9 bases between them. Germline CDR1 and CDR2: SGHRS and YFSETQ. The DNA of the CDR3 is TGCGCCAGCAGTCCTTACAGGAACACCGGGGAGCTGTTTTTT. Translated, it gives CASSPYRNTGELFF.

Only one count was recorded for this clone. The chain carries TRBV5-8 and TRBJ2-1, with 7 nucleotides matching TRBD2. CDR1 is SGHTS, CDR2 YDEGEE, per germline. The CDR3 runs to 15 residues. Trimming removed 0 bases from V and 9 bases from J; junction bases left unmatched: 9. CDR3 DNA sequence: TGTGCCAGCAGCTTGGTACGGGGGGTTCCAGGTGAGCAGTTCTTC. This encodes CASSLVRGVPGEQFF.

This clone came up once. The genes are TRBV12-5 and TRBJ2-3; 9 bases are shared with TRBD2. CDR1 is LGHNT, CDR2 FRNRAP, per germline. Trimming removed 7 bases from V and 6 bases from J; junction bases left unmatched: 8. This CDR3 is built from 14 residues. The CDR3 DNA sequence: TGTGCTAGTGTGGGGGCGGGAGGGCCGGATACGCAGTATTTT. Amino acid sequence: CASVGAGGPDTQYF.

The chain links TRBV19 to TRBJ2-7, with D possibly TRBD1 on 5 matching bases. Per germline, CDR1 LNHDA and CDR2 SQIVND (reference sequence). The ends were cut back, 5 bases at V and 2 bases at J, with 10 bases in the middle. The CDR3 contains 13 residues. CDR3 in DNA: TGTGCCAGTAGTCCCCGACAGACCTACGAGCAGTACTTC. It translates to CASSPRQTYEQYF.

V is TRBV2 and J is TRBJ2-7; perhaps TRBD2 as D (6 bases). This CDR3 has 13 amino acids. CDR1 is SNHLY and CDR2 is FYNNEI in the germline V gene. The CDR3 here is CVPGATSSYEQYF. CDR3 DNA: TGTGTCCCGGGAGCCACATCCAGCTACGAGCAGTACTTC.

The CDR3 region is CAAQGAGSNQPQHF. CDR3 bases: TGTGCCGCCCAGGGGGCAGGAAGCAATCAGCCCCAGCATTTT. The rearrangement uses TRBV30 and TRBJ1-5; 8 bases are shared with TRBD1. Germline CDR1 is GTSNPN and CDR2 is SVGIG (reference sequence). The CDR3 covers 14 residues. V lost 8 bases, J lost 1 base, and 7 bases stayed unmatched.

This clone was found a few times. V is TRBV11-2 and J is TRBJ1-4, with D possibly being TRBD1 (5 bases). Trimming removed 2 bases at V and 8 bases at J, with 21 bases between. Germline lookup yields CDR1 SGHAT and CDR2 FQNNGV. The CDR3 is made up of 17 amino acids. The CDR3 coding sequence is TGTGCCAGCAGCTTAACCCCATCCGGGACTCAGGGAGAAAAACTGTTTTTT. Its protein product is CASSLTPSGTQGEKLFF.

The chain carries TRBV6-6 and TRBJ1-1; 7 bases line up with TRBD1. Germline CDR1 MNHNY, CDR2 SVGAGI (reference sequence). CDR3 length: 15 amino acids. The trim removed 5 bases at V and 3 bases at J, leaving 9 bases unmatched. CDR3 DNA sequence: TGTGCCAGCAGTCGCAGACAGGGTTTAGACACTGAAGCTTTCTTT. Protein sequence: CASSRRQGLDTEAFF.

The genes are TRBV6-4 and TRBJ2-1; the D gene is possibly TRBD1 (6 bases). CDR3 length equals 14 residues. V was cut by 5 bases and J by 4 bases, with 12 bases left in between. Germline loops: CDR1 MRHNA, CDR2 SNTAGT. The CDR3 loop reads CASSPGVAYNEQFF. The CDR3 coding sequence is TGTGCCAGCAGTCCAGGGGTGGCGTACAATGAGCAGTTCTTC.

The chain links TRBV29-1 to TRBJ1-4; D ambiguous. V lost 2 bases, J lost 8 bases, and 6 bases lay in between. The CDR3 spans 11 residues. CDR1 and CDR2 (germline): SQVTM, ANQGSEA. The CDR3 DNA follows: TGCAGCGTTGAAACAGCAGAAAAACTGTTTTTT. Protein: CSVETAEKLFF.